Each of the 14 T cell receptor beta chains below was sequenced from the same sample in a study of cytomegalovirus exposure and HLA in healthy donors. The PCR made use of 60 Vbeta and 13 Jbeta primers. The repertoire was sequenced with immunoSEQ multiplex PCR; TCRdb's copy has only in-frame clones and lacks some. The sample includes around 160,000 clones, roughly 80% of them seen just once. The sequenced sample was PBMCs. The receptors here all came from a woman in her thirties or forties in good health and CMV-seropositive.

The CDR3 region has the DNA TGTGCCAGCAGTTTATCGTGGACAGGGAGGGGCACTGAAGCTTTCTTT. Residues: CASSLSWTGRGTEAFF. J is TRBJ1-1 and V is TRBV28, with 8 positions matching TRBD1. The CDR3 has 16 amino acids. Germline CDR1 and CDR2: MDHEN and SYDVKM. The J segment lost 4 bases and the V segment lost 1 base, leaving 8 bases of the junction unmatched.

This clone has a single count. CDR3 amino acids: CASSEATANYGYTF. In DNA form, the CDR3 reads TGTGCCAGCAGTGAAGCGACAGCTAACTATGGCTACACCTTC. The V and J genes are TRBV25-1 and TRBJ1-2, with D possibly TRBD1 on 5 matching bases. Deletions cut 2 bases from V and 0 bases from J, with 7 bases between. Germline V gives CDR1 MGHDK, CDR2 SYGVNS. The CDR3 consists of 14 residues.

V and J are TRBV4-1 and TRBJ2-1, with 7 bases identical to TRBD1. Germline V gene data show CDR1 as MGHRA and CDR2 as YSYEKL. V gave up 2 bases and J gave up 8 bases; unmatched junction bases: 6. The CDR3 has 14 residues. CDR3 sequence: CASSQTRTGDEQFF. Here the CDR3 DNA reads TGCGCCAGCAGCCAAACCAGAACAGGGGATGAGCAGTTCTTC.

The genes are TRBV18 and TRBJ2-5; 7 nucleotides agree with TRBD2. The germline gives CDR1 KGHSH, CDR2 LQKENI. This CDR3 contains 15 residues. V lost 2 bases and J lost 5; bases outside the gene matches: 8. The CDR3 loop is CASSPTSREGETQYF. The CDR3 DNA sequence: TGTGCCAGCTCACCAACTTCCAGGGAGGGTGAGACCCAGTACTTC.

This chain links TRBV5-6 with TRBJ2-7; D possibly corresponds to TRBD2 (7 bases). This CDR3 spans 17 amino acids. Germline V lookup: CDR1 SGHDT, CDR2 YYEEEE. Trimming stripped 3 bases from V and 2 bases from J, with 21 bases between. The DNA for the CDR3 is TGTGCCAGCAGCTCTTGGGATGCGGGGGCGAGACCCTACGAGCAGTACTTC. Translating it yields CASSSWDAGARPYEQYF.

The gene calls are TRBV5-1 and TRBJ2-5; D uncertain. Trimming removed 2 bases from V and 1 base from J, with 12 bases in between. Germline loops: CDR1 SGHRS, CDR2 YFSETQ. The CDR3 is 15 amino acids. CDR3: CASSFLASGQETQYF. In DNA form, the CDR3 reads TGCGCCAGCAGCTTCTTGGCTAGTGGCCAAGAGACCCAGTACTTC.

The chain joins TRBV7-2 to TRBJ2-7, with D possibly being TRBD1 (6 bases). With 1 base removed from V and 4 bases from J, the gap between germline ends came to 14 bases. The CDR3 runs 15 residues. Germline CDR1 is SGHTA and CDR2 is FQGNSA. CDR3 coding DNA: TGTGCCAGCAGCTTAGGCAGGGGCCGAAAGTACGAGCAGTACTTC. Translated: CASSLGRGRKYEQYF.

V usage is TRBV7-3 and J usage is TRBJ1-6; a possible D gene is TRBD1 (5 bases). Trimming stripped 3 bases from V and 5 bases from J, with 8 bases between. Per germline, CDR1 SGHTA and CDR2 FQGTGA. CDR3 size: 14 residues. Written as DNA, the CDR3 is TGTGCCAGCAGCTTCGGGGGGAATAATTCACCCCTCCACTTT. It yields the protein CASSFGGNNSPLHF.

This clone appeared a few times. The chain combines TRBV28 with TRBJ1-1, with D unresolved. V was trimmed by 7 bases and J by 0 bases, leaving 9 bases between them. In germline, CDR1 is MDHEN, CDR2 SYDVKM. The CDR3 covers 13 residues. As DNA, the CDR3 is TGTGCCAGCAAAACGGTTATGAACACTGAAGCTTTCTTT. It encodes CASKTVMNTEAFF.

V is TRBV10-3 and J is TRBJ2-7; possibly TRBD1 for D (6 bases). Trimming removed 0 bases at V and 7 bases at J, with 16 bases between. The CDR3 loop spans 15 amino acids. Per the germline V gene, CDR1 is ENHRY and CDR2 is SYGVKD. The CDR3 region has the DNA TGTGCCATCAGTGAGTCGAATGGACAGCCCAAAGAGCAGTACTTC. Its translation: CAISESNGQPKEQYF.

Concerning this clone itself: This same CDR3 is encoded by further DNA sequences in the sample. The chain joins TRBV27 to TRBJ2-1; 12 bases are a match to TRBD2. The CDR3 is 18 residues long. CDR1 and CDR2 (germline): MNHEY, SMNVEV (reference sequence). The V and J ends lost 2 bases and 8 bases, in that order; junction bases with no gene match: 13. CDR3 sequence (DNA): TGTGCCAGCAGTTTAAGGTGGACTAGCGGGACTACGGGTGATGAGCAGTTCTTC. Encoded protein: CASSLRWTSGTTGDEQFF.

The chain carries TRBV6-5 and TRBJ1-2; D unresolved. The V and J ends lost 5 bases and 12 bases respectively, with 13 bases between them. Germline V gene data show CDR1 as MNHEY and CDR2 as SVGAGI. The CDR3 covers 11 residues. CDR3 nucleotides: TGTGCCAGCAGTCTAAACGGGAGGCACACCTTC. Translation gives CASSLNGRHTF.

This clone was seen just once. The rearrangement joins TRBV11-2 to TRBJ2-3, with 15 positions matching TRBD2. The ends lost 4 bases at V and 0 bases at J; junction bases unmatched: 5. Germline CDR1 SGHAT, CDR2 FQNNGV. The CDR3 spans 18 residues. The CDR3 reads CASSSGTSGGISTDTQYF. CDR3 nucleotide sequence: TGTGCCAGCAGCTCCGGGACTAGCGGGGGGATAAGCACAGATACGCAGTATTTT.

The chain employs TRBV7-3 and TRBJ2-7, with 10 bases identical to TRBD2. J lost 2 bases, V lost 2 bases, and 6 bases had no gene match. The germline V gene encodes CDR1 SGHTA and CDR2 FQGTGA. This CDR3 region has 16 residues. The CDR3 reads CASSLRPAGGPYEQYF. The CDR3 DNA follows: TGTGCCAGCAGCTTACGCCCAGCGGGGGGGCCCTACGAGCAGTACTTC.